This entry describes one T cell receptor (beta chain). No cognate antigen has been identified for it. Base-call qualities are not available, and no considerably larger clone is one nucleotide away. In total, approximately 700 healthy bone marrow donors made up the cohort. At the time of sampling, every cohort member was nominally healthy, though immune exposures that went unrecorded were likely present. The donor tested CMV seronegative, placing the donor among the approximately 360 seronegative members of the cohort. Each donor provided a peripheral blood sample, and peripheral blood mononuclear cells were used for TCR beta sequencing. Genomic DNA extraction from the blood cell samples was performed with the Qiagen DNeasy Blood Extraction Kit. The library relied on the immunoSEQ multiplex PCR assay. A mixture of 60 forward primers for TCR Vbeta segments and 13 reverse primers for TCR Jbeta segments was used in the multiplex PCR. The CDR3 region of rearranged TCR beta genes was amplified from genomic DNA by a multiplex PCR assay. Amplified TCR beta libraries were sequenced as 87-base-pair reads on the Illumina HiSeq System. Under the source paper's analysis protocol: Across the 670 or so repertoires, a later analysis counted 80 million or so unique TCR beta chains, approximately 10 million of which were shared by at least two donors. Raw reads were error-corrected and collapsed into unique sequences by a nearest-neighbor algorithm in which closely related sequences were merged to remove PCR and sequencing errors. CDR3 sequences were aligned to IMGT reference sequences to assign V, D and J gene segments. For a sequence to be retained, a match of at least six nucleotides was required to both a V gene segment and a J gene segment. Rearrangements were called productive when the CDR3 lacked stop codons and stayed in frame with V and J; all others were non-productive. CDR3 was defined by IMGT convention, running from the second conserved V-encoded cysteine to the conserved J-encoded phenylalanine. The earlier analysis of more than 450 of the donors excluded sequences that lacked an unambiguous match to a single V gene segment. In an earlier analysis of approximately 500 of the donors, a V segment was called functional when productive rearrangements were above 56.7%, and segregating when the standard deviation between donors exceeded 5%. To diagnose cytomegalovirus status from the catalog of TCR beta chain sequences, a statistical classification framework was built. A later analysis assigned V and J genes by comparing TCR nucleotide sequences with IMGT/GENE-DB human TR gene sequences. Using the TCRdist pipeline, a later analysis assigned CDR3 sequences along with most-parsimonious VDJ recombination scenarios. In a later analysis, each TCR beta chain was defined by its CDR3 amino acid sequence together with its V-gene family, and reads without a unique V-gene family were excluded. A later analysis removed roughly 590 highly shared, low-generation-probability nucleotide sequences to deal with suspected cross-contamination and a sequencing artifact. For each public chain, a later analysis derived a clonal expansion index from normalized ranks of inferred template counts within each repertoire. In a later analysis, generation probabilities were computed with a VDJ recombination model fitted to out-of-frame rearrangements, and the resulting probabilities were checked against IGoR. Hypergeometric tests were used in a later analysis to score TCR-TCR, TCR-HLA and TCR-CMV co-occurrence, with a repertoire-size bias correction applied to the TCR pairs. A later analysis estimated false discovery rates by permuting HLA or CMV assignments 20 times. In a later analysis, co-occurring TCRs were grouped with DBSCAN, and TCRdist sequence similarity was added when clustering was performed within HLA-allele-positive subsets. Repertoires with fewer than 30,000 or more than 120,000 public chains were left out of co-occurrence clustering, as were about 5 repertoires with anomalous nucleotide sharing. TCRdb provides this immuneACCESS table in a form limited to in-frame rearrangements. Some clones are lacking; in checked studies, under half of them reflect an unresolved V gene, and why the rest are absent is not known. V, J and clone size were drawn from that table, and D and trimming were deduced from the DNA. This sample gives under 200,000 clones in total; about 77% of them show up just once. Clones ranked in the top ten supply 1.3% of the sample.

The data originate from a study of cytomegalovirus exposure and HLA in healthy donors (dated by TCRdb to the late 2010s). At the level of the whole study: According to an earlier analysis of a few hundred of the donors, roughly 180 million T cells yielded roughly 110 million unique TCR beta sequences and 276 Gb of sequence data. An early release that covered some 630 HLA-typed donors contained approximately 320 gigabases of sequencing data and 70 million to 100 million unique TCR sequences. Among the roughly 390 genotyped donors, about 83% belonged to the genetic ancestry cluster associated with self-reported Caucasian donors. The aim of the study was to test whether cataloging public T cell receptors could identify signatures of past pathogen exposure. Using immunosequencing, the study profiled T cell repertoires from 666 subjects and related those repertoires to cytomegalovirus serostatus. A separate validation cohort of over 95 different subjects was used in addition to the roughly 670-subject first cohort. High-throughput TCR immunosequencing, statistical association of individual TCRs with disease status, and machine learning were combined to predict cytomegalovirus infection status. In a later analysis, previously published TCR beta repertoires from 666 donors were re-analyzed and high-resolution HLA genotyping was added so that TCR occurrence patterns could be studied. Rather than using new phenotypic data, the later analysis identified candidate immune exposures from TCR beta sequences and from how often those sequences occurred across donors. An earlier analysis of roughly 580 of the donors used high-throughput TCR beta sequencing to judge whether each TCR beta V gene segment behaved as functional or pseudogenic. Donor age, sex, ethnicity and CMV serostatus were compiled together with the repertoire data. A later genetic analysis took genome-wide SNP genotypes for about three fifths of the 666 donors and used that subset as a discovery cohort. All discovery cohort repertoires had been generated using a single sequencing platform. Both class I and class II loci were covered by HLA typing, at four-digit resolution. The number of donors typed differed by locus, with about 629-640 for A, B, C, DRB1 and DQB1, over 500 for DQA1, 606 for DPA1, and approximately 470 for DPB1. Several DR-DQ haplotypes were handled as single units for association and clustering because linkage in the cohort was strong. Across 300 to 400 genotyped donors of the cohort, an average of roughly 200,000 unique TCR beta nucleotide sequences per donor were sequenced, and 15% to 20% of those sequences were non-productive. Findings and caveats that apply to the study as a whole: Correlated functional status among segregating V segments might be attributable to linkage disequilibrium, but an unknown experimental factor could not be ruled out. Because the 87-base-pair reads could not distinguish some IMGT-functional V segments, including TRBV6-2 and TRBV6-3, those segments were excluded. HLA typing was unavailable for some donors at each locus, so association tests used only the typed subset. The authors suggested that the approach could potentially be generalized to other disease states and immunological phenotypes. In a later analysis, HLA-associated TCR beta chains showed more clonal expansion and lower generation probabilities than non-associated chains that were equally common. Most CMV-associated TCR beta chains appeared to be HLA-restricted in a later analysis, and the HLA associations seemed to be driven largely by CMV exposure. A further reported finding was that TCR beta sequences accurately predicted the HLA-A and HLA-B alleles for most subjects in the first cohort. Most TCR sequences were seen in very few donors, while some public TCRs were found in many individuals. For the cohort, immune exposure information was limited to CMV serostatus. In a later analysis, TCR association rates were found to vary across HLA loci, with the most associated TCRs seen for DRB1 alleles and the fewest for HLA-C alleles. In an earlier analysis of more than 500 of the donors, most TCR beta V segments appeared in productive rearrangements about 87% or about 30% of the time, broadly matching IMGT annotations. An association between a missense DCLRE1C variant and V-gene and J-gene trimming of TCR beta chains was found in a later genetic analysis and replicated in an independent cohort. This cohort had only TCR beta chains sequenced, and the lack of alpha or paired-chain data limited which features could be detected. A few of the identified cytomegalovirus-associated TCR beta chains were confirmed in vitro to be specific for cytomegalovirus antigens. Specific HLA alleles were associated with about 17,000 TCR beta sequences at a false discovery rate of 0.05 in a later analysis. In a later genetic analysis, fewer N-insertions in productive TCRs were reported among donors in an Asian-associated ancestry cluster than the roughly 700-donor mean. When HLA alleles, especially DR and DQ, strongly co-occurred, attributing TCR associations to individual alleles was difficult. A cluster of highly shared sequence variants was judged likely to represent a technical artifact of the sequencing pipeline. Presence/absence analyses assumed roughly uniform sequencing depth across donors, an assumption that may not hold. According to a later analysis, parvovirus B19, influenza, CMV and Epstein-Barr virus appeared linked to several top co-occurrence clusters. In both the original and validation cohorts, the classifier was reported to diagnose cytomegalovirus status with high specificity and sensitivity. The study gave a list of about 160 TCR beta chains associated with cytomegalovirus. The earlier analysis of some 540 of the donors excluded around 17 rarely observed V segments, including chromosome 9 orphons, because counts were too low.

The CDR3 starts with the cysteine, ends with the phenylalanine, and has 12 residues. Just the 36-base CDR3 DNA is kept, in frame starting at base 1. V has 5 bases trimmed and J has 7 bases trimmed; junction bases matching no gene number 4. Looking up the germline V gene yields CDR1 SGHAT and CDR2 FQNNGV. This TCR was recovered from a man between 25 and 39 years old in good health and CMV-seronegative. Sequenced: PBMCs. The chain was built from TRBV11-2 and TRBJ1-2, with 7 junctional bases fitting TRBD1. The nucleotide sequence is TGTGCCAGCAGCCCGACAGGGTCTGGCTACACCTTC. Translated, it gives CASSPTGSGYTF.